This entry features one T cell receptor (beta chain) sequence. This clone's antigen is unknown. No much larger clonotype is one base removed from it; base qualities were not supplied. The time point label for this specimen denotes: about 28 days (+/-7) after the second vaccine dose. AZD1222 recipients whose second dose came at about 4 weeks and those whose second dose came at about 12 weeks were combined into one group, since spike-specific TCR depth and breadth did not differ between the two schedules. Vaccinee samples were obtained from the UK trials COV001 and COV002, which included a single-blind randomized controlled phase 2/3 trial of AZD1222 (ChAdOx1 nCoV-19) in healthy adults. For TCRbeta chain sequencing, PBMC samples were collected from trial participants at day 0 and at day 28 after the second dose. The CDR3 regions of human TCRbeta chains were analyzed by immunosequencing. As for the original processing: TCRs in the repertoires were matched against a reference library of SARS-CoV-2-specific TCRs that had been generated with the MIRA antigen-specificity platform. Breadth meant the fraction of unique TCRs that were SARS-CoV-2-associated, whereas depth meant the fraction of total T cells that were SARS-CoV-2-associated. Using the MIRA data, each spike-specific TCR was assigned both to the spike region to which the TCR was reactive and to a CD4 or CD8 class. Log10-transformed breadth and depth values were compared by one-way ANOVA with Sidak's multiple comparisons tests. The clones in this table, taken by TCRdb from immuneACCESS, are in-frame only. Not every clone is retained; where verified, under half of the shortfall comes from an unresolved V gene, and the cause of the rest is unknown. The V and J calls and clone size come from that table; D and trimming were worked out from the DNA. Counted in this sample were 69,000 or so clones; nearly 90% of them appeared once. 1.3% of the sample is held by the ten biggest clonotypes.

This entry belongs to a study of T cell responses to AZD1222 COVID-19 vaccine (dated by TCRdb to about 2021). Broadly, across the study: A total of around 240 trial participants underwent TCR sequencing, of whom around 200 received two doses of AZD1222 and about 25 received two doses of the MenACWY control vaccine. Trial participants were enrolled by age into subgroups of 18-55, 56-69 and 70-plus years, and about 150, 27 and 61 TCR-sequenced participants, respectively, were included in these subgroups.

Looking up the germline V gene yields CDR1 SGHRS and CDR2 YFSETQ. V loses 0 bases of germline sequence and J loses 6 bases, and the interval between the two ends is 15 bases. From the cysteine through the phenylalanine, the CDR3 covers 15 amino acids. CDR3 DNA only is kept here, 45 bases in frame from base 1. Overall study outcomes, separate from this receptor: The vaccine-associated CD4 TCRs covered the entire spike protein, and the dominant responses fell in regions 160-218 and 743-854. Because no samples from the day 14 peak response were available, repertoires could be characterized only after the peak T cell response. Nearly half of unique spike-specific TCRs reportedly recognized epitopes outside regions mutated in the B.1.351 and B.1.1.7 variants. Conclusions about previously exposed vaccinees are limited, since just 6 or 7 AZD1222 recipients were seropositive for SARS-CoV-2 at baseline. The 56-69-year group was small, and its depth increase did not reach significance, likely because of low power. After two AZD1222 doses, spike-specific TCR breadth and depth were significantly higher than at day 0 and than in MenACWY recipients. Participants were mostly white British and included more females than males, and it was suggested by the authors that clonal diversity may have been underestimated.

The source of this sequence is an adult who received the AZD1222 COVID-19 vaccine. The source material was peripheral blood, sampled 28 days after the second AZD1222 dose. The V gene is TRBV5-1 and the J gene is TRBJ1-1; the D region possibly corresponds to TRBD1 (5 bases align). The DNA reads TGCGCCAGCAGCTTGGTTCCGGGGGAGGCCGCTGAAGCTTTCTTT. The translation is CASSLVPGEAAEAFF.